This TCR beta chain was captured in a study of blood T cell repertoires in COVID-19. Background on the study: The cDNA or gDNA used as material had been derived from T cells, B-cell-depleted T cells, or PBMCs.

In the original analysis: Reference gene primer amplification yielded estimated nucleated cell counts. The data were produced by immunoSEQ multiplex PCR, yet TCRdb's version contains in-frame clones alone and is incomplete. Clonal size and the V and J genes are those of that table, whereas D and trimming came from the DNA. Here the sample spans 45,000 to 65,000 clones, 91% being singletons. The junction had 10 bases not matched to a gene; V was cut back by 2 bases and J by 5 bases. The CDR3 runs to 18 residues. The germline CDR1 and CDR2 sequences are SGHNT and YYREEE (reference sequence). Sequenced input: peripheral blood. This receptor was identified in a human donor in a cohort sampled during active COVID-19. This chain links TRBV5-4 with TRBJ2-2; TRBD2 matches 12 bases. CDR3 region: CASSFRTSGERWTGELFF. The CDR3 region has the DNA TGTGCCAGCAGCTTCCGGACTAGCGGGGAACGGTGGACCGGGGAGCTGTTTTTT.